The 22 T cell receptor beta chains given below trace back to one sample, sequenced in a study of blood T cell repertoires in COVID-19. Method: immunoSEQ multiplex PCR; TCRdb's copy keeps in-frame clones and lacks some. The data hold about 160,000 clones, with approximately 88% observed a single time. Input material: PBMCs or T cells enriched from blood (not recorded which). The source of these receptors is a woman between 45 and 60 years old who had recovered from COVID-19.

The chain employs TRBV11-1 and TRBJ2-5, with 9 bases that match TRBD2. V gave up 2 bases and J gave up 1 base; unmatched junction bases: 2. This CDR3 region has 15 residues. Germline CDR1 reads SGHAT; CDR2 reads FQDESV (reference sequence). CDR3 amino acids: CASSLTSGFQETQYF. Written as DNA, the CDR3 is TGTGCCAGCAGCTTAACTAGCGGGTTCCAAGAGACCCAGTACTTC.

The chain recombines TRBV7-6 with TRBJ1-1, with 7 bases identical to TRBD1. The CDR3 covers 15 residues. Germline V gene sequence: CDR1 SGHVS, CDR2 FNYEAQ. The J segment lost 6 bases and the V segment lost 5 bases, leaving 12 bases of the junction unmatched. CDR3 in DNA: TGTGCCAGCAGCCTACAGACAGGGTGGAGGTCTGAAGCTTTCTTT. Translation gives CASSLQTGWRSEAFF.

The rearrangement joins TRBV11-3 to TRBJ1-1; maybe TRBD1 (5 bases). Per the germline V gene, CDR1 is SGHNT and CDR2 is YENEEA. Trimming took 3 bases from V and 4 from J, leaving 18 bases between them. There are 16 residues in the CDR3. The DNA of the CDR3 is TGTGCCAGCAGCTTGGGTCCCAGCGGGGGTGGCACTGAAGCTTTCTTT. Translation gives CASSLGPSGGGTEAFF.

This chain connects TRBV18 to TRBJ2-7; D may be TRBD1 (6 bases). This CDR3 is 15 amino acids long. Deletions cut 1 base from V and 0 bases from J, with 10 bases between. Germline values: CDR1 KGHSH, CDR2 LQKENI. The CDR3 DNA sequence: TGTGCCAGCTCACCACGTGGGGGCCGCTCCTACGAGCAGTACTTC. The encoded protein is CASSPRGGRSYEQYF.

The CDR3 DNA sequence: TGTGCAATTCCCGCGGGGAGGGGCTACACCTTC. This encodes CAIPAGRGYTF. The V call is TRBV12-2, the J call TRBJ1-2. TRBV12-2 is flagged as a pseudogene. This CDR3 has 11 amino acids.

CDR3 DNA sequence: TGTGCCAGTAGTATTGAGAGGGGGCGACGGTCTGAAGCTTTCTTT. Protein sequence: CASSIERGRRSEAFF. This chain links TRBV19 with TRBJ1-1; 7 bases map to TRBD1. The CDR3 spans 15 residues. V was pared by 3 bases and J by 6 bases, with 10 bases of the junction left unmatched. The germline V gene encodes CDR1 LNHDA and CDR2 SQIVND (reference sequence).

The rearrangement joins TRBV4-3 to TRBJ1-2; 8 bases are a match to TRBD1. The trim removed 0 bases at V and 3 bases at J, leaving 3 bases unmatched. This CDR3 is 15 amino acids long. From germline, CDR1 is LGHNA and CDR2 YSLEER. The DNA for the CDR3 is TGCGCCAGCAGCCAAGAAAGGGGACAGGACTATGGCTACACCTTC. Translating gives CASSQERGQDYGYTF.

The CDR3, as DNA: TGTGCCAGCAGCCAAGATCGAGGAGGCAGGCGCACAGATACGCAGTATTTT. This gives the protein CASSQDRGGRRTDTQYF. V is TRBV3-1 (or the pseudogene TRBV3-2) and J is TRBJ2-3; D is perhaps TRBD2 (5 bases). Germline V gives CDR1 LGHDT, CDR2 YNNKEL (reference sequence). The germline V and J ends were trimmed by 0 bases and 1 base, with 14 bases remaining between them. CDR3 length: 17 residues.

The chain has TRBV6-6 and TRBJ2-7, with a possible D match to TRBD2 (5 bases). V was trimmed by 0 bases and J by 0 bases, leaving 9 bases between them. The germline CDR1 and CDR2 sequences are MNHNY and SVGAGI (reference sequence). CDR3 length: 15 amino acids. In DNA, the CDR3 is TGTGCCAGCAGTTACTCGAAGACTACCTCCTACGAGCAGTACTTC. This encodes CASSYSKTTSYEQYF.

The chain is built from TRBV4-2 and TRBJ2-5, with D possibly TRBD2 on 7 matching bases. The V gene lost 4 bases and the J gene lost 2 bases, with 17 bases spanning the gap. Germline V gives CDR1 LGHNA, CDR2 YNFKEQ. This CDR3 has 16 amino acids. The CDR3 nucleotides are TGTGCCAGCAGCCCGACACAGGGAGGGGGGCAAGAGACCCAGTACTTC. Protein: CASSPTQGGGQETQYF.

The rearrangement uses TRBV5-5 and TRBJ1-6; 10 nucleotides line up with TRBD1. CDR1 SGHKS and CDR2 YYEKEE come from the germline V gene (reference sequence). The CDR3 covers 18 residues. The J segment lost 10 bases and the V segment lost 3 bases, leaving 16 bases of the junction unmatched. CDR3 sequence: CASSSHLTDRGRESPLHF. DNA for the CDR3: TGTGCCAGCAGCTCTCACTTGACCGACAGGGGGCGGGAATCACCCCTCCACTTT.

V and J are TRBV9 and TRBJ1-1; 8 bases map to TRBD1. After removal of 3 bases from V and 1 base from J, the junction contained 8 bases not matched to a gene. The V gene's germline CDR1 is SGDLS and CDR2 YYNGEE. This CDR3 region has 16 residues. The CDR3 DNA sequence: TGTGCCAGCAGCGCGGACCCAGGACAGGGGAACACTGAAGCTTTCTTT. Translating it yields CASSADPGQGNTEAFF.

V usage is TRBV10-3 and J usage is TRBJ2-5; D may be TRBD1 (8 bases). The germline V gene has CDR1 ENHRY and CDR2 SYGVKD. The CDR3 length is 18 residues. V lost 0 bases and J 0 bases, leaving 17 bases between the germline ends. The CDR3 protein is CAISESMGGTGYQETQYF. CDR3 sequence (DNA): TGTGCCATCAGTGAGTCGATGGGGGGGACAGGATACCAAGAGACCCAGTACTTC.

This sequence joins TRBV5-1 and TRBJ1-3; 7 nucleotides line up with TRBD1. Trimming took 3 bases from V and 6 from J; bases not matched to a gene: 6. The CDR3 runs 14 residues. Germline V lookup: CDR1 SGHRS, CDR2 YFSETQ. CDR3 sequence reads: CASSSGDSENTIYF. The CDR3 DNA reads as TGCGCCAGCAGCTCGGGGGACAGCGAAAACACCATATATTTT. The complete variable domain, with remaining parts taken from reference TRBV5-1 and TRBJ1-3, reads KAGVTQTPRYLIKTRGQQVTLSCSPISGHRSVSWYQQTPGQGLQFLFEYFSETQRNKGNFPGRFSGRQFSNSRSEMNVSTLELGDSALYLCASSSGDSENTIYFGEGSWLTVV.

The chain uses TRBV7-3 and TRBJ2-1, with D possibly matching TRBD2 (7 bases). V was trimmed by 4 bases and J by 9 bases, leaving 16 bases between them. There are 14 residues in the CDR3. Looked up from germline, CDR1 is SGHTA and CDR2 is FQGTGA. CDR3 bases: TGTGCCAGCAGCTCCGCGGGGGCCGGCGTTGAGCAGTTCTTC. Translated: CASSSAGAGVEQFF. Supplemented by reference TRBV7-3 and TRBJ2-1, the full variable domain reads GAGVSQTPSNKVTEKGKYVELRCDPISGHTALYWYRQSLGQGPEFLIYFQGTGAADDSGLPNDRFFAVRPEGSVSTLKIQRTERGDSAVYLCASSSAGAGVEQFFGPGTRLTVL.

The V gene is TRBV9, the J gene TRBJ1-4; D perhaps matches TRBD1 (6 bases). V was cut by 4 bases and J by 8 bases, with 15 bases left in between. In germline, CDR1 is SGDLS, CDR2 YYNGEE. The CDR3 has 14 residues. Here the CDR3 DNA reads TGTGCCAGCAGCCCGACAGGCCTTAGAGAAAAACTGTTTTTT. As protein: CASSPTGLREKLFF.

This chain connects TRBV7-2 to TRBJ1-1, with D possibly being TRBD1 (5 bases). Per germline, CDR1 SGHTA and CDR2 FQGNSA. CDR3 length: 14 amino acids. The V and J ends lost 0 bases and 6 bases respectively, with 11 bases between them. The DNA for the CDR3 is TGTGCCAGCAGCTTAGCTTGGGGGGGGGCTGAAGCTTTCTTT. This translates into CASSLAWGGAEAFF.

The chain uses TRBV11-1 and TRBJ1-5, with unresolved D. V lost 5 bases, J lost 11 bases, and 19 bases lay in between. Germline-derived CDR1 and CDR2 are SGHAT and FQDESV (reference sequence). The CDR3 runs 14 residues. The CDR3 here is CASSPPKSMVSQHF. The CDR3, as DNA: TGTGCCAGCAGCCCCCCTAAATCTATGGTGTCCCAGCATTTT.

This clone was detected a few times. CDR3 protein: CASSWDSSYEQYF. The CDR3, as DNA: TGTGCCAGCAGCTGGGACAGCTCCTACGAGCAGTACTTC. The chain couples TRBV7-9 to TRBJ2-7; TRBD1 matches 7 bases. Germline V gene sequence: CDR1 SEHNR, CDR2 FQNEAQ (reference sequence). There are 13 residues in the CDR3. Trimming took 4 bases from V and 0 from J; bases not matched to a gene: 0. Combining the CDR3 with reference TRBV7-9 and TRBJ2-7 gives the whole variable domain DTGVSQNPRHKITKRGQNVTFRCDPISEHNRLYWYRQTLGQGPEFLTYFQNEAQLEKSRLLSDRFSAERPKGSFSTLEIQRTEQGDSAMYLCASSWDSSYEQYFGPGTRLTVT.

The rearrangement uses TRBV6-5 and TRBJ1-2; D ambiguous. V gave up 0 bases and J gave up 6 bases, with 17 bases separating them. Germline CDR1 and CDR2: MNHEY and SVGAGI. This CDR3 is 16 amino acids long. The CDR3 loop reads CASSYSWEGGKNGYTF. The CDR3 nucleotides read TGTGCCAGCAGTTACTCTTGGGAGGGAGGCAAAAATGGCTACACCTTC.

This chain connects TRBV7-9 to TRBJ1-3, with 10 bases matching TRBD1. The CDR3 totals 16 residues. The V and J ends lost 5 bases and 0 bases, in that order; junction bases with no gene match: 4. Per the germline V gene, CDR1 is SEHNR and CDR2 is FQNEAQ (reference sequence). For the CDR3, the DNA is TGTGCCAGCAGCGCACGGACAGGGGGCTCTGGAAACACCATATATTTT. Protein sequence: CASSARTGGSGNTIYF.

The V call is TRBV20-1, the J call TRBJ1-2; D is ambiguous. The CDR3 runs 10 residues. V shed 6 bases and J shed 8 bases, with 10 bases lying between them. Per germline, CDR1 DFQATT and CDR2 SNEGSKA (reference sequence). The CDR3 here is CSAAPQGYTF. As DNA, the CDR3 is TGCAGTGCAGCCCCCCAAGGCTACACCTTC.